The 10 T cell receptor beta chains given below trace back to one sample, sequenced in a study of identical twins. Each CDR3 protein is one row after TCRdb ran MiXCR on the 5' RACE reads. The sample includes approximately 600,000 distinct CDR3 sequences, just over 7% of them seen just once. This sample also appeared in a second study, on yellow fever vaccine responses in identical twins.

The sample taken for sequencing was PBMCs. Receptors were obtained from a woman aged 18-29 years in good health.

In this sample, this clonotype turned up a few times. J is TRBJ1-1 and V is TRBV3-1; D is undetermined. The germline V gene encodes CDR1 LGHDT and CDR2 YNNKEL (reference sequence). V was cut by 4 bases and J by 1 base, with 7 bases left in between. The CDR3 sequence is 13 residues long. CDR3 region: CASSRAANTEAFF. The CDR3 nucleotides read TGTGCCAGCAGCCGGGCAGCGAACACTGAAGCTTTCTTT.

This clonotype showed up many times. The chain links TRBV12-3 or TRBV12-4 to TRBJ2-3; 8 positions agree with TRBD1. The J segment lost 3 bases and the V segment lost 4 bases, leaving 3 bases of the junction unmatched. The CDR3 loop spans 14 amino acids. The CDR3 sequence: CASSSQGATDTQYF. The CDR3 region has the DNA TGTGCCAGCAGTTCTCAGGGGGCAACAGATACGCAGTATTTT.

The chain has TRBV7-6 and TRBJ2-1; tentative D call: TRBD1 (5 bases). Germline loops: CDR1 SGHVS, CDR2 FNYEAQ. V dropped 1 base and J dropped 10 bases, with 11 bases sitting between them. This CDR3 contains 13 residues. The CDR3 bases are TGTGCCAGCAGCTTAGAGATGGCAGGGGAGCAGTTCTTC. It encodes CASSLEMAGEQFF.

The sample holds a few counts of this clonotype. The chain has TRBV28 and TRBJ2-6; D not resolved. The germline V gene encodes CDR1 MDHEN and CDR2 SYDVKM. This CDR3 region has 17 residues. Trimming left V 3 bases short and J 0 bases short, with 12 bases between. The CDR3 spells CASSLGRRSSGANVLTF. In DNA form, the CDR3 reads TGTGCCAGCAGTTTGGGCAGGCGAAGCTCTGGGGCCAACGTCCTGACTTTC.

This clonotype has a handful of counts. The chain is built from TRBV20-1 and TRBJ2-1; 14 bases fit TRBD2. Germline loops: CDR1 DFQATT, CDR2 SNEGSKA (reference sequence). This CDR3 comprises 20 residues. The trim removed 3 bases at V and 1 base at J, leaving 14 bases unmatched. The CDR3 DNA reads as TGCAGTGCTAGCCCTCTCATGGGACTAGCGGGAGTACCTTCCTACAATGAGCAGTTCTTC. Amino acids: CSASPLMGLAGVPSYNEQFF.

This clonotype was observed at least ten times. The CDR3 sequence: CASSKPYEQYV. The CDR3 DNA reads TGCGCCAGCAGCAAACCCTACGAGCAGTACGTC. This chain uses TRBV4-1 with TRBJ2-7; no clear D gene. This CDR3 is 11 amino acids long. CDR1 and CDR2 from the germline V gene are MGHRA and YSYEKL. Trimming left V 5 bases short and J 2 bases short, with 4 bases between.

The sample holds many counts of this clonotype. The V and J genes are TRBV12-3 or TRBV12-4 and TRBJ2-7, with 7 bases aligning to TRBD1. CDR3 length equals 15 residues. Losses at the gene ends were 6 bases for V and 3 bases for J; bases not matched to a gene: 11. DNA for the CDR3: TGTGCCAGCAGCCCGGACAGGCAATCGTTCTACGAGCAGTACTTC. Translation gives CASSPDRQSFYEQYF.

The V call is TRBV7-8, the J call TRBJ2-7; the D gene is possibly TRBD1 (6 bases). Per the germline V gene, CDR1 is SGHVS and CDR2 is FQNEAQ. V was clipped by 5 bases and J by 2 bases, with 13 bases between them. The length of the CDR3 is 14 residues. The CDR3 sequence is CASSPQGIAYEQYV. CDR3 sequence (DNA): TGTGCCAGCAGCCCGCAGGGGATAGCCTACGAGCAGTACGTC.

The chain couples TRBV5-1 to TRBJ2-4; D tentatively reads TRBD1 or TRBD2 (5 bases each). CDR1 SGHRS and CDR2 YFSETQ come from the germline V gene. This CDR3 contains 15 residues. The V and J ends lost 4 bases and 10 bases respectively, with 21 bases between them. The CDR3 DNA is TGCGCCAGCAGCCCATATGCAGGGACCGGAGGTATTCAGTACTTC. It encodes CASSPYAGTGGIQYF.

As concerns this clonotype: This clone may be a read error of a much larger clone one base away. The chain uses TRBV14 and TRBJ2-1, with D maybe TRBD1 (6 bases). Germline lookup yields CDR1 SGHDN and CDR2 FVKESK. The CDR3 totals 14 residues. CDR3 in amino acids: CASSRGQSYTEQFF. The CDR3 bases are TGTGCCAGCAGCCGCGGACAGTCCTACACTGAGCAGTTCTTC.